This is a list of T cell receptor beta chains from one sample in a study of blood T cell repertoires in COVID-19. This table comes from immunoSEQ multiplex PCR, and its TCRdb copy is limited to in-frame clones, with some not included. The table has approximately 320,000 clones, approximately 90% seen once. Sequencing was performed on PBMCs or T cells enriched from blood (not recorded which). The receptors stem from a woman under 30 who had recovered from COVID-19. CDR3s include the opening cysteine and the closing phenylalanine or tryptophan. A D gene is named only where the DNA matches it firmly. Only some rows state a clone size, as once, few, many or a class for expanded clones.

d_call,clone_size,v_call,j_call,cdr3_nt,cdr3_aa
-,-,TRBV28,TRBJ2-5,TGTGCCAGCACGCAGGGTGGACCCCAAGAGACCCAGTACTTC,CASTQGGPQETQYF
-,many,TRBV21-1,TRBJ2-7,TGTGCCAGCAGCAAGACCGGGTCGCCCTCCTACGAGCAGTACTTC,CASSKTGSPSYEQYF
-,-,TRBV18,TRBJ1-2,TGTGCCAGCTCACCCGGTTCGCCCGCGGCAGATCTCTATGGCTACACCTTC,CASSPGSPAADLYGYTF
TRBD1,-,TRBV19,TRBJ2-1,TGTGCCAGTAGTCGAGATCGACAGGGTTCCTACAATGAGCAGTTCTTC,CASSRDRQGSYNEQFF
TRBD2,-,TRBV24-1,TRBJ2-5,TGTGCCACCAGTGATGCCACTAGCGGGCTAATGGGGGAGACCCAGTACTTC,CATSDATSGLMGETQYF
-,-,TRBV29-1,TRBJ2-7,TGCAGCGTGGAGAGGGGGACCGGGCAGTACTTC,CSVERGTGQYF
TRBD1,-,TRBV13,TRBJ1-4,TGTGCCAGCAGCCCCGGCCGGGACAGAAAACTGTTTTTT,CASSPGRDRKLFF
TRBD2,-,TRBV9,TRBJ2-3,TGTGCCAGCAGCGCTAGCGGGAAGGCAGATACGCAGTATTTT,CASSASGKADTQYF
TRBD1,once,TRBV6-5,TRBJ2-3,TGTGCCAGCAGGCAGGGGGCGCTTGGCACAGATACGCAGTATTTT,CASRQGALGTDTQYF
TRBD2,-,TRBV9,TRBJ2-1,TGTGCCAGCAGCGTAGGAGCGGGGTCATACAATGAGCAGTTCTTC,CASSVGAGSYNEQFF
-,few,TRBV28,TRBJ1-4,TGTGCCAGCCGCCGGGTAAGGGAAAAACTGTTTTTT,CASRRVREKLFF
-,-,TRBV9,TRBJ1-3,TGTGCCAGCAGCACCCGAGGGGGGGTGTCTGGAAACACCATATATTTT,CASSTRGGVSGNTIYF
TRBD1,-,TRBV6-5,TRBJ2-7,TGTGCCAGCAGTTACCGACAGGGGAGCCCCTACGAGCAGTACTTC,CASSYRQGSPYEQYF
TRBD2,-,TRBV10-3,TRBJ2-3,TGTGCCATCAGTGAGTCAGCGGGAGAGGTAGATACGCAGTATTTT,CAISESAGEVDTQYF
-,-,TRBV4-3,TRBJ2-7,TGCGCCAGCAGCCAAGTTTGGGCAGGAACCTCCTACGAGCAGTACTTC,CASSQVWAGTSYEQYF
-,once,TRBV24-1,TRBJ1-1,TGTGCCACCAGTGATGGTACAGGGAGGAACACTGAAGCTTTCTTT,CATSDGTGRNTEAFF
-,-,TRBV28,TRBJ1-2,TGTGCCAGCAGTTCGGACAGATATGGCTACACCTTC,CASSSDRYGYTF
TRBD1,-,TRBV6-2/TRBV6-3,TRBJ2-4,TGTGCCAGCAGTTACTCGGGACAGGGGGCCAAAAACATTCAGTACTTC,CASSYSGQGAKNIQYF
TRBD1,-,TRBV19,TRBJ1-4,TGTGCCAGTAGTGTAAGACAGGGGTACGAAAAACTGTTTTTT,CASSVRQGYEKLFF
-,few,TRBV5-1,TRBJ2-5,TGCGCCAGCAGCACTCTGGGAGGGGGGAGAGAAGAGACCCAGTACTTC,CASSTLGGGREETQYF
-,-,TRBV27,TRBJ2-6,TGTGCCAGCAGTTTACTGGCCAGTTTTCCCTCTGGGGCCAACGTCCTGACTTTC,CASSLLASFPSGANVLTF
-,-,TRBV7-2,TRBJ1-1,TGTGCCAGCAGCTTAGCGGGGGTATGGGGAGGCACTGAAGCTTTCTTT,CASSLAGVWGGTEAFF
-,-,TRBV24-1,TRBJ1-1,TGTGCCACCAGTGAGGTGGGGGGGGGCCCCGCTGAAGCTTTCTTT,CATSEVGGGPAEAFF
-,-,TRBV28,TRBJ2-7,TGTGCCAGCAGTTTACGGATAAGCGTCGAGCAGTACTTC,CASSLRISVEQYF
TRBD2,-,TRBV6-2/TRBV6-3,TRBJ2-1,TGTGCCAGCAGCCCTAGGACTAGCGGGAGTATTCTAGATGAGCAGTTCTTC,CASSPRTSGSILDEQFF
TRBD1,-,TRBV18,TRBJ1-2,TGTGCCAGCTCACCAGACCGGGACAGCCACTATGGCTACACCTTC,CASSPDRDSHYGYTF
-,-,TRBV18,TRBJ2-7,TGTGCCAGCTCACGGCTTCAGGGTTACGAGCAGTACTTC,CASSRLQGYEQYF
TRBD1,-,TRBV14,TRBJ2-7,TGTGCCAGCAGCCGCACCGGGACAGGGGACTACGAGCAGTACTTC,CASSRTGTGDYEQYF
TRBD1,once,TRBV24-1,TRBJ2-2,TGTGCCACCAGTGATTCCTCAAACACAGGGGATTTCATCGGGGAGCTGTTTTTT,CATSDSSNTGDFIGELFF
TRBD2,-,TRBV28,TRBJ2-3,TGTGCCAGCCGCTCGGTACTAGCGGGGGGGCGAGATACGCAGTATTTT,CASRSVLAGGRDTQYF
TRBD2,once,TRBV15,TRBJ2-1,TGTGCCACCAGCTGGAGCGGGAGATGGAATGAGCAGTTCTTC,CATSWSGRWNEQFF
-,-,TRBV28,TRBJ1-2,TGTGCCAGCATAGGGGGGGAAAACTATGGCTACACCTTC,CASIGGENYGYTF
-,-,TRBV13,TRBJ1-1,TGTGCCAGCAGCTTAAAAGGGGAGGACACTGAAGCTTTCTTT,CASSLKGEDTEAFF
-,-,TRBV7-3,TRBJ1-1,TGTGCCAGCAGCTTAATCGGCGCAGGGAAAGACACTGAAGCTTTCTTT,CASSLIGAGKDTEAFF
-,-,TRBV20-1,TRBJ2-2,TGCAGTGCTAGTCGGGATTCAGGAAACACACCCGGGGAGCTGTTTTTT,CSASRDSGNTPGELFF
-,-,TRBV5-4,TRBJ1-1,TGTGCCAGCAGCTTGGCGGGGGTTGACAACACTGAAGCTTTCTTT,CASSLAGVDNTEAFF
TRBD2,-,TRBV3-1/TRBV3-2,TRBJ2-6,TGTGCCAGCACCACCCTAGCGGGAGGCTCCCCTGGGGCCAACGTCCTGACTTTC,CASTTLAGGSPGANVLTF
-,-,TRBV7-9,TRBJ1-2,TGTGCCAGCAGTGACAAGGAGTCTAGCCGGCACTATGGCTACACCTTC,CASSDKESSRHYGYTF
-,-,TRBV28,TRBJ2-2,TGTGCCAGCAAAGTCGGGGGCACCGGGGAGCTGTTTTTT,CASKVGGTGELFF
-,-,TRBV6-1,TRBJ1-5,TGTGCCAGCAGTGAATATGCGGTCTCGGGTCCGAAGGTCCAGCATTTT,CASSEYAVSGPKVQHF
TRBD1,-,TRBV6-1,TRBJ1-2,TGTGCCAGCAGTGACGGCACAGGGGGTCCCGTGGGCTACACCTTC,CASSDGTGGPVGYTF
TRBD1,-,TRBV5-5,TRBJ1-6,TGTGCCAGCAGCTTGGCAGGGGGTCTCTATAATTCACCCCTCCACTTT,CASSLAGGLYNSPLHF
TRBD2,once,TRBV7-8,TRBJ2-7,TGTGCCAGCAGCTTGAGACTAGCGGGGGACGAGCAGTACTTC,CASSLRLAGDEQYF
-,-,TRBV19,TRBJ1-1,TGTGCCAGTAGTATAGCTCGGCAGGGGCCCAACACTGAAGCTTTCTTT,CASSIARQGPNTEAFF
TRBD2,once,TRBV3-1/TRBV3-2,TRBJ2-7,TGTGCCAGCAGCGAAGCCCTTAGCGGGAGAAACGAGCAGTACTTC,CASSEALSGRNEQYF
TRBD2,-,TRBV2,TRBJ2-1,TGTGCCAGCTATCAGCACCTGACTAGCGGGGGGGTCGGCGAGCAGTTCTTC,CASYQHLTSGGVGEQFF
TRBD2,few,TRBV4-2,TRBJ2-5,TGTGCCAGCAGCCAAGGTGGTAGCGGGAGGGCCCAAGAGACCCAGTACTTC,CASSQGGSGRAQETQYF
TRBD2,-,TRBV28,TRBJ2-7,TGTGCCAGCAGTTTAGGGGACTACTACTACGAGCAGTACTTC,CASSLGDYYYEQYF
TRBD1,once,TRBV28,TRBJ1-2,TGTGCCAGCAGTAATCCAGGGGGAGGCTACACCTTC,CASSNPGGGYTF
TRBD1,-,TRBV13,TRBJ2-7,TGTGCCAGCAGCCCCACGGGGGACAGGGGGGGCTACGAGCAGTACTTC,CASSPTGDRGGYEQYF